The 14 T cell receptor beta chains listed next were all sequenced from one sample in a study of blood T cells in healthy people across ages. A sample-barcoded 5' primer and a J-beta primer mix were used in a second PCR of about 7 to 12 cycles. TCRdb re-called the 5' RACE reads through MiXCR, storing one row per CDR3 protein. The data show some 370,000 distinct CDR3 sequences, about 55% seen once. Sequenced material: blood. These receptors all come from a man aged 55 to 70 in good health.

Only a few counts were recorded for this clonotype. The chain joins TRBV20-1 to TRBJ2-5, with 10 positions matching TRBD2. The junction had 3 bases not matched to a gene; V was cut back by 1 base and J by 4 bases. The CDR3 contains 14 residues. Per germline, CDR1 DFQATT and CDR2 SNEGSKA (reference sequence). CDR3 sequence (DNA): TGCAGTGCTAGAGCCCTAGCGGGAGTAGAGACCCAGTACTTC. It translates to CSARALAGVETQYF.

The CDR3 is CSASDLSSYNEQFF. CDR3 DNA: TGCAGTGCTAGTGACTTGAGCTCCTACAATGAGCAGTTCTTC. This chain joins TRBV20-1 and TRBJ2-1; the D is unclear. Deletions cut 3 bases from V and 0 bases from J, with 9 bases between. Germline V gene data show CDR1 as DFQATT and CDR2 as SNEGSKA (reference sequence). The CDR3 has 14 amino acids.

This clonotype turned up a few times. The chain combines TRBV7-2 with TRBJ2-1, with 10 bases fitting TRBD2. Trimming took 5 bases from V and 6 from J; bases not matched to a gene: 13. Per the germline V gene, CDR1 is SGHTA and CDR2 is FQGNSA. This CDR3 comprises 17 residues. CDR3 in amino acids: CASSPWRSGGAGNEQFF. CDR3 in DNA: TGTGCCAGCAGCCCTTGGAGGAGCGGGGGGGCCGGCAATGAGCAGTTCTTC.

Concerning this clonotype: A much larger clone differs from this one at a single base, so this may be a read error. The chain employs TRBV2 and TRBJ1-5, with a tentative D call TRBD1 (6 bases). Germline lookup yields CDR1 SNHLY and CDR2 FYNNEI. The CDR3 length is 14 residues. The V end lost 4 bases, the J end lost 7 bases, and 14 bases lay between the germline ends. The CDR3 DNA reads TGTGCCAGCAGTGGAAGGGGGGATAGGCAGCCCCAGCATTTT. It codes for CASSGRGDRQPQHF.

J is TRBJ2-7 and V is TRBV6-2 or TRBV6-3, with TRBD2 identical over 8 bases. Losses at the gene ends were 6 bases for V and 7 bases for J; bases not matched to a gene: 11. The CDR3 totals 14 residues. Germline V gene sequence: CDR1 MNHEY, CDR2 SVGEGT. The CDR3 loop is CASSRTSGSREQYF. CDR3 nucleotide sequence: TGTGCCAGCAGCCGGACGAGCGGGAGTAGAGAGCAGTACTTC.

The rearrangement links TRBV25-1 to TRBJ2-1, with a weak D call TRBD2 (7 bases). The V end was cut by 8 bases, the J end by 9 bases, with 17 bases between. Germline lookup yields CDR1 MGHDK and CDR2 SYGVNS. This CDR3 spans 13 amino acids. The CDR3 sequence is CASSKGGVSEQFF. The CDR3 nucleotides read TGTGCCAGCTCCAAAGGGGGGGTAAGTGAGCAGTTCTTC.

V is TRBV5-1 and J is TRBJ1-1; D unresolved. V was trimmed by 2 bases and J by 7 bases, leaving 12 bases between them. Germline V CDR1 and CDR2: SGHRS, YFSETQ. This CDR3 has 13 residues. As DNA, the CDR3 is TGCGCCAGCAGCTTAACAACCGAGAGTGAAGCTTTCTTT. Protein sequence: CASSLTTESEAFF.

The chain joins TRBV12-3 or TRBV12-4 to TRBJ2-3, with TRBD2 matching 9 bases. This CDR3 is 16 amino acids long. Unmatched junction bases numbered 7, after V lost 6 bases and J lost 0 bases. This CDR3 is CASSRSGGTSTDTQYF. The CDR3 nucleotides read TGTGCCAGCAGCCGGAGCGGGGGGACTAGCACAGATACGCAGTATTTT.

The chain has TRBV28 and TRBJ2-7; the D gene could be TRBD1 or TRBD2 (5 bases each). V was shortened by 3 bases and J by 2 bases, with 11 bases between the two germline ends. The CDR3 length is 14 residues. Per germline, CDR1 MDHEN and CDR2 SYDVKM. This CDR3 is CASSFRGVPYEQYF. The CDR3 coding sequence is TGTGCCAGCAGTTTCCGAGGGGTCCCCTACGAGCAGTACTTC.

This clonotype was counted only a few times. A much larger clone differs from this one at a single base, so this may be a read error. This rearrangement joins TRBV5-1 to TRBJ2-7; 9 bases align to TRBD1. This CDR3 comprises 16 residues. Germline V lookup: CDR1 SGHRS, CDR2 YFSETQ. Germline trimming cut 3 bases from V and 7 bases from J; bases unmatched to any gene: 14. For the CDR3, the DNA is TGCGCCAGCAGCTCTCAGGACAGGGGAGGTAAAGATGAGCAGTACTTC. Protein sequence: CASSSQDRGGKDEQYF.

The chain combines TRBV7-2 with TRBJ1-2; D uncertain. Trimming pared 4 bases from V and 6 bases from J, leaving 12 bases between. Germline V gene data show CDR1 as SGHTA and CDR2 as FQGNSA. The CDR3 loop spans 13 amino acids. As DNA, the CDR3 is TGTGCCAGCAGCTCCAGGTTCGGGAATGGCTACACCTTC. Translation: CASSSRFGNGYTF.

The chain is built from TRBV28 and TRBJ2-1, with 8 positions matching TRBD2. CDR3 size: 14 residues. Germline trimming cut 2 bases from V and 6 bases from J; bases unmatched to any gene: 3. Germline CDR1 and CDR2: MDHEN and SYDVKM. DNA of the CDR3: TGTGCCAGCAGTTTAGCGGGAGGCGGCAATGAGCAGTTCTTC. As protein: CASSLAGGGNEQFF.

This clonotype showed up just a few times. The chain has TRBV20-1 and TRBJ2-5; D remains ambiguous. The germline gives CDR1 DFQATT, CDR2 SNEGSKA (reference sequence). The germline V and J ends were trimmed by 3 bases and 5 bases, with 16 bases remaining between them. This CDR3 comprises 14 residues. In nucleotides, the CDR3 is TGCAGTGCTAGCGTGGACCGTAGCCGGGAGACCCAGTACTTC. Protein sequence: CSASVDRSRETQYF.

The V gene is TRBV27, the J gene TRBJ1-2; the D is unclear. Germline CDR1 is MNHEY and CDR2 is SMNVEV (reference sequence). The CDR3 consists of 11 residues. Trimming took off 8 bases at V and 4 bases at J, with 8 bases between the two ends. The DNA for the CDR3 is TGTGCCAGCTGGGCAGCCTATGGCTACACCTTC. This translates into CASWAAYGYTF.